The entry below describes one T cell receptor beta chain. These data originate in a study of monozygotic twins with inflammatory bowel disease. Investigators made cDNA in eight separate reactions per sample. One entry per CDR3 protein, without DNA, is what TCRdb gives after re-calling the 5' RACE reads. The sample table sets out some 440,000 distinct CDR3 sequences. Germline CDR1 is SEHNR and CDR2 is FQNEAQ (reference sequence). The CDR3 consists of 15 residues. The source material was blood. V gene TRBV7-9 combines with J gene TRBJ2-3. This TCR came from a human donor with ulcerative colitis or Crohn's disease, or a healthy co-twin of an affected twin (not recorded which). The CDR3 reads CASSWAVASTDTQYF.